This is a list of T cell receptor beta chains from one sample in a study of blood T cell repertoires in COVID-19. Here immunoSEQ multiplex PCR was the method, and the copy in TCRdb shows in-frame clones only, minus some. Found here are approximately 300,000 clones, 85% to 90% of them singletons; the top ten hold over 3.5%. The sample taken for sequencing was PBMCs or T cells enriched from blood (not recorded which). The receptor set was obtained from a man aged 25 to 45 who had recovered from COVID-19. Each CDR3 is given with its conserved first and last residue. The order of the fields is clone size, J gene, D gene, V gene, CDR3 DNA, CDR3 protein. A D gene is named only where the DNA matches it firmly. Some rows mark clone size as missing; the rest say once, few, many or name a class of expanded clone.

abundance: NA; j_gene: TRBJ2-7; d_gene: TRBD2; v_gene: TRBV29-1; CDR3nt: TGCAGCGTTGATGGGACTAGCGGGGGTAGTCGGCAGTACTTC; CDR3aa: CSVDGTSGGSRQYF
abundance: NA; j_gene: TRBJ1-1; d_gene: NA; v_gene: TRBV2; CDR3nt: TGTGCCAGCCAAACGTCGGGGACTGAAGCTTTCTTT; CDR3aa: CASQTSGTEAFF
abundance: once; j_gene: TRBJ1-2; d_gene: NA; v_gene: TRBV5-4; CDR3nt: TGTGCCAGCAGCTTGACCGGGGGTTCTATCTATGGCTACACCTTC; CDR3aa: CASSLTGGSIYGYTF
abundance: NA; j_gene: TRBJ2-7; d_gene: NA; v_gene: TRBV11-2; CDR3nt: TGTGCCAGCAGCTCGTCGGGTTCCGAGCAGTACTTC; CDR3aa: CASSSSGSEQYF
abundance: NA; j_gene: TRBJ1-5; d_gene: NA; v_gene: TRBV5-1; CDR3nt: TGCGCCAGCAGCTTGTCAGGTAGCAATCAGCCCCAGCATTTT; CDR3aa: CASSLSGSNQPQHF
abundance: NA; j_gene: TRBJ2-7; d_gene: TRBD1; v_gene: TRBV6-1; CDR3nt: TGTGCCAGCAGTGAAATACAGGGGGCGCCGGACGAGCAGTACTTC; CDR3aa: CASSEIQGAPDEQYF
abundance: NA; j_gene: TRBJ2-1; d_gene: TRBD2; v_gene: TRBV29-1; CDR3nt: TGCAGCGTTGAAAGGGGAGGGGCGGGGTACAATGAGCAGTTCTTC; CDR3aa: CSVERGGAGYNEQFF
abundance: few; j_gene: TRBJ1-4; d_gene: NA; v_gene: TRBV19; CDR3nt: TGTGCCAGTAGTATAAGGGGGGGAAATGAAAAACTGTTTTTT; CDR3aa: CASSIRGGNEKLFF
abundance: NA; j_gene: TRBJ2-2; d_gene: NA; v_gene: TRBV6-2/TRBV6-3; CDR3nt: TGTGCCAGCAGTTATGGTCAGGGGTTCACCGGGGAGCTGTTTTTT; CDR3aa: CASSYGQGFTGELFF
abundance: many; j_gene: TRBJ1-4; d_gene: TRBD1; v_gene: TRBV30; CDR3nt: TGTGCCTGGAGTGGAAACAGGGGGACTAATGAAAAACTGTTTTTT; CDR3aa: CAWSGNRGTNEKLFF
abundance: NA; j_gene: TRBJ1-6; d_gene: TRBD1; v_gene: TRBV19; CDR3nt: TGTGCCAGTAGCAACCTCCGGGACAGGGGAGAAAGGTCACCCCTCCACTTT; CDR3aa: CASSNLRDRGERSPLHF
abundance: NA; j_gene: TRBJ2-2; d_gene: NA; v_gene: TRBV10-1; CDR3nt: TGCGCCAGCCGGAGGGGGGGCGACGCCGGGGAGCTGTTTTTT; CDR3aa: CASRRGGDAGELFF
abundance: NA; j_gene: TRBJ1-5; d_gene: NA; v_gene: TRBV3-1/TRBV3-2; CDR3nt: TGTGCCAGCAGCCAAGCCCGAGGGGGTCAGCCCCAGCATTTT; CDR3aa: CASSQARGGQPQHF
abundance: NA; j_gene: TRBJ2-2; d_gene: NA; v_gene: TRBV30; CDR3nt: TGTGCCTGGACCCGGGATAGACTCACCGGGGAGCTGTTTTTT; CDR3aa: CAWTRDRLTGELFF
abundance: NA; j_gene: TRBJ1-4; d_gene: NA; v_gene: TRBV4-1; CDR3nt: TGCGCCAGCAGCCCACTTCGGGACATGAAAAAACTGTTTTTT; CDR3aa: CASSPLRDMKKLFF
abundance: NA; j_gene: TRBJ1-1; d_gene: TRBD1; v_gene: TRBV6-5; CDR3nt: TGTGCCAGCAGTCCCCTGGACAGGGTCAACACTGAAGCTTTCTTT; CDR3aa: CASSPLDRVNTEAFF
abundance: NA; j_gene: TRBJ2-1; d_gene: TRBD2; v_gene: TRBV30; CDR3nt: TGTGCCTGGAATACGGGACTAGCGGGAGCTGATGAGCAGTTCTTC; CDR3aa: CAWNTGLAGADEQFF
abundance: NA; j_gene: TRBJ2-3; d_gene: NA; v_gene: TRBV3-1/TRBV3-2; CDR3nt: TGTGCCAGCAGCCAAGGCGGAACTAGCACAGATACGCAGTATTTT; CDR3aa: CASSQGGTSTDTQYF
abundance: NA; j_gene: TRBJ2-2; d_gene: TRBD2; v_gene: TRBV7-7; CDR3nt: TGTGCTAGCAGCCCCCGGACTAGCGGGGTGCGTACCGGGGAGCTGTTTTTT; CDR3aa: CASSPRTSGVRTGELFF
abundance: NA; j_gene: TRBJ2-7; d_gene: TRBD1; v_gene: TRBV2; CDR3nt: TGTGCCAGCAGAGCCGGGACAGCGCTTTCCTACGAGCAGTACTTC; CDR3aa: CASRAGTALSYEQYF
abundance: NA; j_gene: TRBJ2-1; d_gene: TRBD2; v_gene: TRBV28; CDR3nt: TGTGCCAGCAGTTCCCCGGGACTAGCGGGGGGGTACAATGAGCAGTTCTTC; CDR3aa: CASSSPGLAGGYNEQFF
abundance: NA; j_gene: TRBJ2-7; d_gene: TRBD2; v_gene: TRBV24-1; CDR3nt: TGTGCCACCAGTCTCGGGGGGGCAGCCTCCTACGAGCAGTACTTC; CDR3aa: CATSLGGAASYEQYF
abundance: NA; j_gene: TRBJ2-6; d_gene: TRBD1; v_gene: TRBV28; CDR3nt: TGTGCCAGCAGAGTAGGGGGGACAGGGGGCTCTGGGGCCAACGTCCTGACTTTC; CDR3aa: CASRVGGTGGSGANVLTF
abundance: few; j_gene: TRBJ1-3; d_gene: NA; v_gene: TRBV19; CDR3nt: TGTGCCAGCCCGGGATTCTCTGGAAACACCATATATTTT; CDR3aa: CASPGFSGNTIYF
abundance: NA; j_gene: TRBJ1-6; d_gene: NA; v_gene: TRBV4-1; CDR3nt: TGCGCCAGCAGCCAGGGGAGCTCCTATAATTCACCCCTCCACTTT; CDR3aa: CASSQGSSYNSPLHF
abundance: once; j_gene: TRBJ2-4; d_gene: NA; v_gene: TRBV5-1; CDR3nt: TGCGCCAGCAGCTTGGGGAGCTTAGCCAAAAACATTCAGTACTTC; CDR3aa: CASSLGSLAKNIQYF
abundance: NA; j_gene: TRBJ1-2; d_gene: NA; v_gene: TRBV6-6; CDR3nt: TGTGCCAGCAGTTACGCAACTCTGGGGCCGGATGGCTACACCTTC; CDR3aa: CASSYATLGPDGYTF
abundance: NA; j_gene: TRBJ2-7; d_gene: NA; v_gene: TRBV27; CDR3nt: NA; CDR3aa: CASSSSTSGGQYF
abundance: NA; j_gene: TRBJ2-7; d_gene: TRBD1; v_gene: TRBV7-6; CDR3nt: TGTGCCAGCAGCGCTATGACAGGGGGACAATACGAGCAGTACTTC; CDR3aa: CASSAMTGGQYEQYF
abundance: NA; j_gene: TRBJ1-4; d_gene: NA; v_gene: TRBV18; CDR3nt: TGTGCCAGCTCACGGGCCCTGAATGAAAAACTGTTTTTT; CDR3aa: CASSRALNEKLFF
abundance: NA; j_gene: TRBJ2-7; d_gene: TRBD1; v_gene: TRBV7-9; CDR3nt: TGTGCCAGCAGCTCCGGGACAGGGCGACCCGAGCAGTACTTC; CDR3aa: CASSSGTGRPEQYF